This T cell receptor (beta chain) was recovered during a study of shared clonotypes between healthy human individuals. Study context: The donor group consisted of a couple of women and a few men, aged 18 to 49.

Study findings and constraints: The study generally estimated greater richness for naive than memory subsets.

In the case of this clone: What it binds is not known.

Germline V gene sequence: CDR1 ENHRY, CDR2 SYGVKD. V lost 7 bases to trimming and J lost 0 bases, with 9 bases between them. This CDR3 spans 13 amino acids. This table comes from immunoSEQ multiplex PCR, and its TCRdb copy is limited to in-frame clones, with some not included. The sample contains about 710,000 clones, around 73% of which appear only once. What was sequenced was memory CD4+ T cells sorted from blood. Subset reported: CD45RA-negative fraction. The receptor's source is a woman aged 30 to 39 in good health. The chain is built from TRBV10-3 and TRBJ1-1, with D possibly being TRBD1 (5 bases). CDR3 residues: CAITGELNTEAFF. The CDR3 DNA reads as TGTGCCATCACGGGGGAACTGAACACTGAAGCTTTCTTT.